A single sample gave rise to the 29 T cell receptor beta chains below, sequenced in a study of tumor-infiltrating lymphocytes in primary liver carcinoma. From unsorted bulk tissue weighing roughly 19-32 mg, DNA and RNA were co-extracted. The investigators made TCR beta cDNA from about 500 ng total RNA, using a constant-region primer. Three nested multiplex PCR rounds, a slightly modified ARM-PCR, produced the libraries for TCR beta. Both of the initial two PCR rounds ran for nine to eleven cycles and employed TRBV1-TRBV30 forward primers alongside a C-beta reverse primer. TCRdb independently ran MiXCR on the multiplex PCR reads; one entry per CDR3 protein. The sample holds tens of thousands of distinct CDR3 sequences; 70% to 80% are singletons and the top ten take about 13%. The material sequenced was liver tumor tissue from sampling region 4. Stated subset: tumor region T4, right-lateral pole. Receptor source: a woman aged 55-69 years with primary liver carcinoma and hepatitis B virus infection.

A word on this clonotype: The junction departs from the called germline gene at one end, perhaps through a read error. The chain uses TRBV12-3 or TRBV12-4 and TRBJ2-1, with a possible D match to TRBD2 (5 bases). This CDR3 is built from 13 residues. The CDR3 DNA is TGTGTCAGCAGCACCCTCACAAGCGGCGAGCAGTTCTTC. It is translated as CVSSTLTSGEQFF.

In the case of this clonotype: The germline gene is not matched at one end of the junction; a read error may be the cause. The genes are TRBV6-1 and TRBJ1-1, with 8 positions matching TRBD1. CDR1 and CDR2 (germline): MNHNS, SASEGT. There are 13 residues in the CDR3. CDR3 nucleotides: TGTGCCAACAGTCACAGGGGGAACACTGGAGCTTTCTTT. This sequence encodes CANSHRGNTGAFF.

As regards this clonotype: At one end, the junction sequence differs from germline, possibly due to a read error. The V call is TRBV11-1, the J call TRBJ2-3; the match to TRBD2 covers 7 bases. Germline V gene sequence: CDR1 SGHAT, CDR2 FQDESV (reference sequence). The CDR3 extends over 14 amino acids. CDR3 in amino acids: CDSSLRYRAGESHF. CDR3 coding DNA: TGTGACAGCAGCTTAAGGTATCGTGCGGGAGAGTCTCACTTT. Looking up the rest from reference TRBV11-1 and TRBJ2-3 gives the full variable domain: EAEVAQSPRYKITEKSQAVAFWCDPISGHATLYWYRQILGQGPELLVQFQDESVVDDSQLPKDRFSAERLKGVDSTLKIQPAELGDSAMYLCDSSLRYRAGESHFGPGTRLTVL.

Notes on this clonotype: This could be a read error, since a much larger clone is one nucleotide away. CDR3: CASSEGFSYGCTF. The CDR3 nucleotides are TGCGCCAGCAGTGAGGGGTTTTCCTATGGCTGCACCTTC. This chain links TRBV10-1 with TRBJ1-2, with D unresolved. CDR3 length: 13 amino acids. Germline V CDR1 and CDR2: WNHNN, SYGVQD (reference sequence).

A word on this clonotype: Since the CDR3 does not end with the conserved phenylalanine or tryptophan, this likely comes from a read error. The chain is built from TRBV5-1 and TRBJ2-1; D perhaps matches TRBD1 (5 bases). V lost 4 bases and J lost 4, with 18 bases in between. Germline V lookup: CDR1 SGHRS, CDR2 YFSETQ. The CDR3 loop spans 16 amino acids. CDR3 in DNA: TGCGCCAGCAGCCGACGGACAAGGCGGTTGTACAATGAGCAGTTCATC. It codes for CASSRRTRRLYNEQFI.

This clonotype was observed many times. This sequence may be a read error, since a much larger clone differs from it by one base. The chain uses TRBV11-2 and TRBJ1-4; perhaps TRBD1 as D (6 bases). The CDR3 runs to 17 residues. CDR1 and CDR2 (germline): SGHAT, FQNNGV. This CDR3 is CAGSLTRQAATNEKLFF. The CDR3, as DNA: TGTGCCGGCAGCCTCACCCGACAGGCTGCAACTAATGAAAAACTGTTTTTT.

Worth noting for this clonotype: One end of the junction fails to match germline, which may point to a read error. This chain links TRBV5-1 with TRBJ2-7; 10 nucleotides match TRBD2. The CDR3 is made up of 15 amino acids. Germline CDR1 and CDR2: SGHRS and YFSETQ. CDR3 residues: CASSSGTSVGHDQYF. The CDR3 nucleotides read TGCGCCAGCAGCTCTGGGACTAGCGTCGGTCACGACCAGTACTTC.

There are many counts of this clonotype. The CDR3 DNA reads as TGTGCCACGTGGGGGGGCACCGGGGAGCTGTTTTTT. It encodes CATWGGTGELFF. The chain combines TRBV28 with TRBJ2-2; 7 nucleotides line up with TRBD2. The CDR3 covers 12 residues. V was pared by 10 bases and J by 4 bases, with 3 bases of the junction left unmatched. Looked up from germline, CDR1 is MDHEN and CDR2 is SYDVKM.

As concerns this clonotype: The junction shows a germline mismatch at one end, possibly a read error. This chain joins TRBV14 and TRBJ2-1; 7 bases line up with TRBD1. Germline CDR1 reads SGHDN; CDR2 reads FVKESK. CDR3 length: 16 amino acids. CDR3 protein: CASSLLRGLTGNEEFF. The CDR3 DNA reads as TGCGCCAGCAGCCTTCTCAGGGGGTTAACTGGCAATGAGGAGTTCTTC.

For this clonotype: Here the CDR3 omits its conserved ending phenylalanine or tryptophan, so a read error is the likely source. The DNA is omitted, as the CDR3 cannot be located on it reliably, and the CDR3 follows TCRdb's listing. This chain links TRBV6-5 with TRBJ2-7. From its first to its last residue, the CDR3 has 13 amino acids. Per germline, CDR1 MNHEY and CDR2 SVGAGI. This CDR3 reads CASSSSLTYEEYY.

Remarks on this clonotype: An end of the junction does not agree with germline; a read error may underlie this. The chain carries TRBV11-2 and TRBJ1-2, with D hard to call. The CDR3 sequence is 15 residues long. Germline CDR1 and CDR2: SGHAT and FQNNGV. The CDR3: CASMNTMEPDHGYTF. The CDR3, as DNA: TGTGCCAGCATGAACACAATGGAGCCAGACCATGGCTATACCTTC.

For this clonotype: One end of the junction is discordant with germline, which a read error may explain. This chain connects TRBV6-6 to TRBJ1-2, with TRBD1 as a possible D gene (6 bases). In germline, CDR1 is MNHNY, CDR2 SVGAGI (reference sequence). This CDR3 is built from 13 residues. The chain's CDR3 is CTSSLDRNYGYTF. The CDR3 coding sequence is TGTACCAGCAGTCTAGACAGGAACTATGGCTACACCTTC.

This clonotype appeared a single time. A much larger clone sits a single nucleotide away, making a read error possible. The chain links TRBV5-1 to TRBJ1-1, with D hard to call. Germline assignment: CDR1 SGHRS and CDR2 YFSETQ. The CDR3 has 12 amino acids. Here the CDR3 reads CASSFGYTEVFF. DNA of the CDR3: TGCGCCAGCAGCTTTGGGTACACTGAAGTTTTCTTT. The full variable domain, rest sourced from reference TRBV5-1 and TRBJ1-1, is KAGVTQTPRYLIKTRGQQVTLSCSPISGHRSVSWYQQTPGQGLQFLFEYFSETQRNKGNFPGRFSGRQFSNSRSEMNVSTLELGDSALYLCASSFGYTEVFFGQGTRLTVV.

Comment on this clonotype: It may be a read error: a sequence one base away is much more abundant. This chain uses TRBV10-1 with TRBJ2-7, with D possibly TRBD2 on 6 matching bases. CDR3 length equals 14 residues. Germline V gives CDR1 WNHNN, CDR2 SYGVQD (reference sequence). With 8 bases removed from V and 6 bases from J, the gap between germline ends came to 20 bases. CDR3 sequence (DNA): TGCGCCAGCCAGGAGGCTAGCGCAGCCTTCGAGCAGTACTTC. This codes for CASQEASAAFEQYF.

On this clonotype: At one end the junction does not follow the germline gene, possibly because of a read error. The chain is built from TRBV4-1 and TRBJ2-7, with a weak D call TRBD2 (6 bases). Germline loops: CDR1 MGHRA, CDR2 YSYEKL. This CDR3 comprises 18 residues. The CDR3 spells CASIQDLGGVTVSYEQYF. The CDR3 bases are TGCGCCAGCATCCAAGACCTTGGCGGGGTCACAGTCTCCTACGAGCAGTACTTC.

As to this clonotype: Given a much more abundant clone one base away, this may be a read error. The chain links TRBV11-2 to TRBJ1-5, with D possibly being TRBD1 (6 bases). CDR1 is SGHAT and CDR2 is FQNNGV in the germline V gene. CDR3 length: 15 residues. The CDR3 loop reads CASSQHGGSKQPQHF. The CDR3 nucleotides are TGTGCCAGCAGCCAACACGGGGGCAGCAAACAGCCCCAGCATTTT.

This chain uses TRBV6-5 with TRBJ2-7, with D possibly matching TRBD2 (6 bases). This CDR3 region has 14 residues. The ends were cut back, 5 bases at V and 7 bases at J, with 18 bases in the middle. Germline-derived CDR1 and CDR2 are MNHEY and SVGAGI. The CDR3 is CASSDRDWSHEQYV. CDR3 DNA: TGTGCCAGCAGTGACCGGGACTGGTCCCATGAGCAGTACGTC.

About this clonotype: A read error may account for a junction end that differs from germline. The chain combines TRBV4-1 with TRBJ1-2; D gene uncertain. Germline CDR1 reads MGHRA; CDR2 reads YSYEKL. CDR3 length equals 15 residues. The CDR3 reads CASSRAGPDLVGYTF. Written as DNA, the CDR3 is TGCGCCAGCAGCCGAGCGGGCCCGGACCTGGTAGGCTATACCTTC.

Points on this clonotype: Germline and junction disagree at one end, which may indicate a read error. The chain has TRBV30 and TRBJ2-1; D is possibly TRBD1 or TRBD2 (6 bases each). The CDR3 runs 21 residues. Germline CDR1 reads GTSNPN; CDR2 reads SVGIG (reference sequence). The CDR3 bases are TGTGCTTGGAGTGTGGTTGAGGGGGACAAGCGGGCGCGGAGCTCCTACAATGAGCAGCTCTTC. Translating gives CAWSVVEGDKRARSSYNEQLF.

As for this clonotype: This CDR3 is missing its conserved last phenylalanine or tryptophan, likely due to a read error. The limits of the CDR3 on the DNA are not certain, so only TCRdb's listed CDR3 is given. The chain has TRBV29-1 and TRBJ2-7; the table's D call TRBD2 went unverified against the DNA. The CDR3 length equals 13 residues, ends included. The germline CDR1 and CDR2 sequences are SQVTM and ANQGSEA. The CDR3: CSVTRHSAGEQYS.

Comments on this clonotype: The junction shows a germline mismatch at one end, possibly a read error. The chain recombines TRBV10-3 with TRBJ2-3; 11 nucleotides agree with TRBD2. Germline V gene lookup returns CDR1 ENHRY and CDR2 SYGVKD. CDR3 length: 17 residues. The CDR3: CVINGIAGGSHADTQYF. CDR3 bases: TGTGTCATCAACGGGATAGCGGGAGGGTCCCACGCAGATACGCAGTATTTT.

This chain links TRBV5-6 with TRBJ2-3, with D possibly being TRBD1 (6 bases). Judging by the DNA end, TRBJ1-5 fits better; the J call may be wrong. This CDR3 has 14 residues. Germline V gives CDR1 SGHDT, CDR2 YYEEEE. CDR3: CASSLWGATGTQHF. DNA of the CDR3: TGTGCCAGCAGCTTGTGGGGGGCCACAGGTACGCAGCATTTT.

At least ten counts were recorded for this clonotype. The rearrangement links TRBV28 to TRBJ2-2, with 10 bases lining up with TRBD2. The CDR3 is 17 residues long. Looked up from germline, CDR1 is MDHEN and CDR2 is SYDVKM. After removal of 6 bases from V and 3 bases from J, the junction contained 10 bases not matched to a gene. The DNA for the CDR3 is TGTGCCAGCAGATCGGTTCTAGCGGGAGAACACACCGGGGAGCTGTTTTTT. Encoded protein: CASRSVLAGEHTGELFF.

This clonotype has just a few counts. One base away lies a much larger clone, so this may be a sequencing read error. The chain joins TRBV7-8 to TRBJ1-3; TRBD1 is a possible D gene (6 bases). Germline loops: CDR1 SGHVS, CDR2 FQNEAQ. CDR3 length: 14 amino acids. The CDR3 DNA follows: TGTGCCAGCAGATCAACAGGGACTGGAGACACCATATATTTT. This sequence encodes CASRSTGTGDTIYF.

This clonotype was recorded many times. The CDR3 sequence: CSVARDSDNEQFF. The CDR3 coding sequence is TGCAGCGTTGCAAGGGACAGTGACAATGAGCAGTTCTTC. The genes are TRBV29-1 and TRBJ2-1, with 7 bases aligning to TRBD1. Per the germline V gene, CDR1 is SQVTM and CDR2 is ANQGSEA. The ends lost 4 bases at V and 5 bases at J; junction bases unmatched: 5. The CDR3 sequence is 13 residues long.

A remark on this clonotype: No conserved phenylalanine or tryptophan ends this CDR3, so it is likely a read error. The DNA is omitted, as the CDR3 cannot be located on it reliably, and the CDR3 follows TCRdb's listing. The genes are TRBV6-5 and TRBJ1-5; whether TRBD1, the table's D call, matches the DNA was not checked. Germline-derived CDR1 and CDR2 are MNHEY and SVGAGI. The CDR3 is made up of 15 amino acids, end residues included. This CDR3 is CASRQGQGGVWPKHS.

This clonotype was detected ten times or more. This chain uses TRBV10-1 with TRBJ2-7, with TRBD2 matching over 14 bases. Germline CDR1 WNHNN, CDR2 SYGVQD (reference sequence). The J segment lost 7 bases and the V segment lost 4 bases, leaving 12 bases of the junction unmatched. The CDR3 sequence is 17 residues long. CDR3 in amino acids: CASSGTRTSGRLREQYF. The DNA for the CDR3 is TGCGCCAGCAGTGGAACCCGGACTAGCGGGAGGTTGAGGGAGCAGTACTTC.

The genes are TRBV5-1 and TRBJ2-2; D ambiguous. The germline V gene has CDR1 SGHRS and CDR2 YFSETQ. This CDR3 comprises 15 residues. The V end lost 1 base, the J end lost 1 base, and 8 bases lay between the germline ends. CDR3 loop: CASSLFGVNTGELFF. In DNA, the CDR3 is TGCGCCAGCAGCTTGTTTGGAGTGAACACCGGGGAGCTGTTTTTT.

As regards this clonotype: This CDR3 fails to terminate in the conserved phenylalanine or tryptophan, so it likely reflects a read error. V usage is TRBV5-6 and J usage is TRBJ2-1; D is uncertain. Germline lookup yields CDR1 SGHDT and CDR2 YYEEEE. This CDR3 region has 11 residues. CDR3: CASSLVDEQFS. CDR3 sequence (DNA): TGTGCCAGTAGCTTGGTGGATGAGCAGTTCTCC.